This T cell receptor (beta chain) was captured by sequencing in a study of T cells after yellow fever vaccination. General study findings and limits: Reappearance after the booster was observed for most primary-vaccination clones (around 96% CD4, more than 70% CD8). The presence of abundant clonotypes contaminating from the bulk population was possible in FACS-sorted repertoires.

Via MiXCR, TCRdb re-called the 5' RACE reads, giving one row per CDR3 protein. Counted here are about 630,000 distinct CDR3 sequences, 12% occurring once; the ten biggest clones make up more than 12%. CDR1 MGHDK and CDR2 SYGVNS come from the germline V gene. The CDR3 contains 14 residues. Deletions cut 8 bases from V and 7 bases from J, with 15 bases between. This clonotype was observed at least ten times. Its specificity is not known. The rearrangement links TRBV25-1 to TRBJ1-6; no firm D call. The receptor's source is a man younger than 40 who received the YFV17D yellow fever vaccine. The sample consisted of PBMCs, taken on the day of the yellow fever booster vaccination. CDR3 residues: CASRGTGENSPLHF. In DNA form, the CDR3 reads TGTGCCAGCCGAGGCACCGGGGAAAATTCACCCCTCCACTTT.